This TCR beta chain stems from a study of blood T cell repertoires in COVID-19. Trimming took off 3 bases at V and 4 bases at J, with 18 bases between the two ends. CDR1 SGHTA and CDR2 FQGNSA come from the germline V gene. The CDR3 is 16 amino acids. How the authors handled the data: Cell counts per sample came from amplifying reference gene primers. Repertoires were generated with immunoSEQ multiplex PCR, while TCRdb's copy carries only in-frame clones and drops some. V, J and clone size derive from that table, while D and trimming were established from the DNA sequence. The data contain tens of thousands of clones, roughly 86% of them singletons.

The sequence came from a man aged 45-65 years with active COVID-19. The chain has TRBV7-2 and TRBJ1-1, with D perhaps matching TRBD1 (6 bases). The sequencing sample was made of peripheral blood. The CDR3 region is CASSFAGAGVGTEAFF. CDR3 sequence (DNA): TGTGCCAGCAGCTTTGCGGGGGCAGGGGTCGGCACTGAAGCTTTCTTT.